A selection of T cell receptor beta chains follows, all from one sample in a study of a mutant IDH1 vaccine in newly diagnosed glioma. Measured with immunoSEQ multiplex PCR; TCRdb has only the in-frame clones, and not every one. The data hold around 60,000 clones, with roughly 83% observed a single time. These TCRs are of unknown antigen specificity. The source was PBMCs, collected from a glioma patient whose treatment included an IDH1 peptide vaccine. The receptors shown here come from a woman aged 45-65 years with glioma. CDR3s include the opening cysteine and the closing phenylalanine or tryptophan. D genes are given only for firm matches. A clone size is listed for some rows: how often the clone was seen (once, few, many), or a class if it is expanded.

D gene,clone size,V gene,J gene,CDR3 DNA,CDR3 protein
TRBD2,once,TRBV15,TRBJ2-7,TGTGCCACCAGCGGCGGGGGGACCTCCTACGAGCAGTACTTC,CATSGGGTSYEQYF
TRBD2,.,TRBV4-1,TRBJ2-3,TGCGCCAGCAGCCAAGCCCGAACTAGCGGGGGGGCGATGTGGGATACGCAGTATTTT,CASSQARTSGGAMWDTQYF
.,.,TRBV9,TRBJ1-1,TGTGCCAGCAGCGTTAAAGAGGGAACTGAAGCTTTCTTT,CASSVKEGTEAFF
TRBD1,.,TRBV5-4,TRBJ2-7,TGTGCCAGCAGCCCGAAGGGACAGGGGGTCTACGAGCAGTACTTC,CASSPKGQGVYEQYF
TRBD1,once,TRBV5-1,TRBJ2-5,TGCGCCAGCAGCTTGCCCCAGGGGGAGCAAGAGACCCAGTACTTC,CASSLPQGEQETQYF
TRBD1,.,TRBV5-1,TRBJ1-6,TGCGCCAGCAGCCCTGGGGACAGGGGGCACTCACCCCTCCACTTT,CASSPGDRGHSPLHF
TRBD1,.,TRBV15,TRBJ2-1,TGTGCCACCAGCAACAGGGGTAATGAGCAGTTCTTC,CATSNRGNEQFF
.,.,TRBV7-6,TRBJ2-7,TGTGCCAGCAGCTCGTATAGCTCCTACGAGCAGTACTTC,CASSSYSSYEQYF
TRBD1,.,TRBV6-6,TRBJ1-2,TGTGCCAGCAGGCTTGGGACAGGGGGCCCAAAGGGTGGCTACACCTTC,CASRLGTGGPKGGYTF
TRBD1,.,TRBV6-1,TRBJ1-5,TGTGCCAGCAGTGAAGTGGGACAGGGGTTTCAGCCCCAGCATTTT,CASSEVGQGFQPQHF
.,.,TRBV5-1,TRBJ1-2,TGCGCCAGCAGCCCCTTGGGGCGAGGCTATGGCTACACCTTC,CASSPLGRGYGYTF
TRBD1,once,TRBV5-1,TRBJ1-1,TGCGCCAGCAGCGCACAGGGGGCACCGAACACTGAAGCTTTCTTT,CASSAQGAPNTEAFF
.,.,TRBV19,TRBJ1-1,TGTGCCAGTAGTACGCTGACGGTCATGAACACTGAAGCTTTCTTT,CASSTLTVMNTEAFF
.,.,TRBV4-3,TRBJ2-7,TGCGCCAGCAGCCAAGGAGGACTGGGCCACGAGCAGTACTTC,CASSQGGLGHEQYF
TRBD1,once,TRBV4-1,TRBJ2-2,TGCGCCAGCAGCCACCCCCGGGACAGGGATACCGGGGAGCTGTTTTTT,CASSHPRDRDTGELFF
TRBD2,.,TRBV5-1,TRBJ2-1,TGCGCCAGCAGCGGAAGGACTAGCGGCTACAATGAGCAGTTCTTC,CASSGRTSGYNEQFF
.,.,TRBV28,TRBJ2-7,TGTGCCAGCAGTTCCAACAGTAGGTACGAGCAGTACTTC,CASSSNSRYEQYF
.,.,TRBV7-2,TRBJ2-3,TGTGCCAGCAGTAAGTTGGGGGGAAACACAGATACGCAGTATTTT,CASSKLGGNTDTQYF
TRBD1,.,TRBV5-6,TRBJ2-1,TGTGCCAGCAAGGGACAGGGGGCGAATGAGCAGTTCTTC,CASKGQGANEQFF
.,.,TRBV6-4,TRBJ1-2,TGTGCCAGCAGTGACTCTGCTCGGGGTAAGGACTATGGCTACACCTTC,CASSDSARGKDYGYTF
TRBD2,.,TRBV4-2,TRBJ2-1,TGTGCCAGCAGCCCCCGACTAGCTGGTTCCTACAATGAGCAGTTCTTC,CASSPRLAGSYNEQFF
.,.,TRBV5-4,TRBJ2-2,TGTGCCAGCAGCTTGAGAGGGAAGGCAACCGGGGAGCTGTTTTTT,CASSLRGKATGELFF
TRBD1,.,TRBV5-4,TRBJ1-1,TGTGCCAGCAGCTCTCCGGGACAGGGTGATATCGCTGAAGCTTTCTTT,CASSSPGQGDIAEAFF
.,once,TRBV19,TRBJ1-6,TGTGCCAGTACTCATAGGGACGGATATAATTCACCCCTCCACTTT,CASTHRDGYNSPLHF
.,medium-sized,TRBV7-8,TRBJ1-2,TGTGCCCCAGGTGCCCTGGGTGCTAACTATGGCTACACCTTC,CAPGALGANYGYTF
TRBD1,.,TRBV5-1,TRBJ1-1,TGCGCCAGCAGCCTACAGGGACAGGGGGCTTTCTTT,CASSLQGQGAFF
TRBD1,.,TRBV6-6,TRBJ2-7,TGTGCCAGCCTCGGGACAGGGCTACACGAGCAGTACTTC,CASLGTGLHEQYF
.,.,TRBV7-9,TRBJ1-1,TGTGCCAGCAGCCCAGGGTCCTACACTGAAGCTTTCTTT,CASSPGSYTEAFF
.,once,TRBV11-2,TRBJ2-7,TGTGCCAGCAGCTTAGGGCGGAACTCCTACGAGCAGTACTTC,CASSLGRNSYEQYF
.,.,TRBV4-3,TRBJ1-3,TGCGCCAGCAGCCAAGATACGGTCTTCTCTGGAAACACCATATATTTT,CASSQDTVFSGNTIYF